This TCR beta chain was sequenced for a study of identical twins. In germline, CDR1 is LGHDT, CDR2 YNNKEL (reference sequence). The CDR3 runs to 12 residues. The V end was cut by 0 bases, the J end by 3 bases, with 3 bases between. A universal primer site arose from template switching, and cDNA bore unique molecular identifiers. From the 5' RACE reads, TCRdb called clonotypes with MiXCR, one entry per CDR3 protein. This repertoire shows around 290,000 distinct CDR3 sequences, nearly 9.5% found once; its top ten account for 6% to 8.5%. Donors were all healthy Caucasians. This clonotype was recorded many times. The data also belong to a second study, concerning yellow fever vaccine responses in identical twins. From that paper: Twins' vaccine T cell response reportedly seemed partly convergent, partly personalized.

The V gene is TRBV3-1, the J gene TRBJ2-7; D remains unclear. Sequencing was performed on CD8+ T cells sorted from blood. The sequence was collected from a woman between 18 and 29 years old in good health. The CDR3 DNA is TGTGCCAGCAGCCAAGATTTCTACGAGCAGTACTTC. It specifies CASSQDFYEQYF.